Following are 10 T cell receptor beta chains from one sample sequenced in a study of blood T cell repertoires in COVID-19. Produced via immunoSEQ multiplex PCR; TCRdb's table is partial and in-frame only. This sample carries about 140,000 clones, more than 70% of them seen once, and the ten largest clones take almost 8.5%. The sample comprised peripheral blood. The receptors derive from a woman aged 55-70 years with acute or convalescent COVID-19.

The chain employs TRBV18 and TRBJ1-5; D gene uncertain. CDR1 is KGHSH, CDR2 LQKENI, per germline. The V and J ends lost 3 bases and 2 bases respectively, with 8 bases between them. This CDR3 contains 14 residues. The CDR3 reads CASSPSQGNQPQHF. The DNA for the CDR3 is TGTGCCAGCTCACCCAGCCAGGGCAATCAGCCCCAGCATTTT.

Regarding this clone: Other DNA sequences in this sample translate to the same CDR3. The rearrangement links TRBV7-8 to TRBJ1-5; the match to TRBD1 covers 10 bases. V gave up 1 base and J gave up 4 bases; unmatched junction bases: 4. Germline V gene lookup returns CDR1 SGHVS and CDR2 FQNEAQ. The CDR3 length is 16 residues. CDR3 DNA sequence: TGTGCCAGCAGCTTAGGGGACAGGGGATCGAATCAGCCCCAGCATTTT. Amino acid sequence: CASSLGDRGSNQPQHF.

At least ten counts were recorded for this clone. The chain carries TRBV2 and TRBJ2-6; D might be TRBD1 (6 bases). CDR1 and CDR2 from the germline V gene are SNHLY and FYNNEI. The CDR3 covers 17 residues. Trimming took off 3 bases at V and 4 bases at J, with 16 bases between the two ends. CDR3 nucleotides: TGTGCCAGCAGTGATGACAGGTCCCCGGGAGGGGCCAACGTCCTGACTTTC. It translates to CASSDDRSPGGANVLTF.

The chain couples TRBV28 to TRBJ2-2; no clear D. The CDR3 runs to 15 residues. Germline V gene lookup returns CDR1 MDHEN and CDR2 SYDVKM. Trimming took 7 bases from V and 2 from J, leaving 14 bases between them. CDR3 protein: CASKSGDVNTGELFF. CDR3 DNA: TGTGCCAGCAAGTCAGGTGATGTAAACACCGGGGAGCTGTTTTTT. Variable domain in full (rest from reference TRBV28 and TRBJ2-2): DVKVTQSSRYLVKRTGEKVFLECVQDMDHENMFWYRQDPGLGLRLIYFSYDVKMKEKGDIPEGYSVSREKKERFSLILESASTNQTSMYLCASKSGDVNTGELFFGEGSRLTVL.

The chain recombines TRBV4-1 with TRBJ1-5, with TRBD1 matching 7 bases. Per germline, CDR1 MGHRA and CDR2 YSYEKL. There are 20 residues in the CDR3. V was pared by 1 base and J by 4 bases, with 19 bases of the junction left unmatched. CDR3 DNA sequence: TGCGCCAGCAGCCAAGGATTGAAACAGGGGTACGGGCAAAGGAATCAGCCCCAGCATTTT. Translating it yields CASSQGLKQGYGQRNQPQHF.

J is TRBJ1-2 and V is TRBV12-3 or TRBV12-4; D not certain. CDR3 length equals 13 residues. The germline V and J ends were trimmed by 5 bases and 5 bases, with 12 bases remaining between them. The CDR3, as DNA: TGTGCCAGCAGTCTTTTAAGCGGGTATGGCTACACCTTC. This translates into CASSLLSGYGYTF.

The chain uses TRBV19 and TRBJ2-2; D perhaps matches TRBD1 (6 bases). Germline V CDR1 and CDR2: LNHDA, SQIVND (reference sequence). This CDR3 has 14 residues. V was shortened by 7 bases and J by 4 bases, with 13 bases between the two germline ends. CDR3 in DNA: TGTGCCAGTACCCCGACAGGCACCACCGGGGAGCTGTTTTTT. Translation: CASTPTGTTGELFF.

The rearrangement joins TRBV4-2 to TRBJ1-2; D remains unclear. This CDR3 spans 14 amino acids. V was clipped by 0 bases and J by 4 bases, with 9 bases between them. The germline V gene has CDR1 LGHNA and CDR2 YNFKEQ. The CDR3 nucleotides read TGTGCCAGCAGCCAAGACGAGTTAACCTATGGCTACACCTTC. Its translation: CASSQDELTYGYTF.

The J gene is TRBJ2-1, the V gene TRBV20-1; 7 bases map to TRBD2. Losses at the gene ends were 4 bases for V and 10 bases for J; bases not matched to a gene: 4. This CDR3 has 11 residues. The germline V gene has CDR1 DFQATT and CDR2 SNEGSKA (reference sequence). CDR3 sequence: CSATTSNEQFF. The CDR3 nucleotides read TGCAGTGCTACGACTAGCAACGAGCAGTTCTTC.

CDR3 nucleotide sequence: TGTGCCAGCACCCCCGGGGACAGGCCCAATGGCTACACCTTC. This encodes CASTPGDRPNGYTF. The chain employs TRBV27 and TRBJ1-2; 8 bases are shared with TRBD1. After removal of 7 bases from V and 6 bases from J, the junction contained 10 bases not matched to a gene. The germline gives CDR1 MNHEY, CDR2 SMNVEV (reference sequence). The CDR3 is 14 amino acids.